This is a list of T cell receptor beta chains from one sample in a study of blood T cell repertoires in COVID-19. TCRdb keeps only in-frame clones here, not all; method: immunoSEQ multiplex PCR. The sample lists under 250,000 clones; around 78% were seen once. Sequences were obtained from peripheral blood. The receptors were gathered from a woman in her seventies with active or convalescent COVID-19. Each CDR3 is given with its conserved first and last residue. Each record gives: D gene, clone size, J gene, V gene, CDR3 protein, CDR3 DNA. A D gene is named only where the DNA matches it firmly. Where a row states a size, it is once, few, many or the class of an expanded clone; other rows omit it.

d_call: TRBD1; clone_size: few; j_call: TRBJ1-5; v_call: TRBV5-6; cdr3_aa: CASSLTGGDQPQHF; cdr3_nt: TGTGCCAGCAGCTTGACAGGGGGCGATCAGCCCCAGCATTTT
d_call: -; clone_size: -; j_call: TRBJ1-6; v_call: TRBV5-4; cdr3_aa: CASSLGLYGGSYNSPLHF; cdr3_nt: TGTGCCAGCAGCTTGGGACTCTACGGGGGCTCCTATAATTCACCCCTCCACTTT
d_call: -; clone_size: once; j_call: TRBJ2-3; v_call: TRBV9; cdr3_aa: CASSVGLGWVDTQYF; cdr3_nt: TGTGCCAGCAGCGTAGGTCTAGGATGGGTAGATACGCAGTATTTT
d_call: TRBD1; clone_size: -; j_call: TRBJ1-1; v_call: TRBV13; cdr3_aa: CASSPYRTGVNTEAFF; cdr3_nt: TGTGCCAGCAGCCCTTACCGGACAGGGGTGAACACTGAAGCTTTCTTT
d_call: -; clone_size: -; j_call: TRBJ1-5; v_call: TRBV4-2; cdr3_aa: CASSQDTGGNNQPQHF; cdr3_nt: TGTGCCAGCAGCCAAGATACGGGAGGAAACAATCAGCCCCAGCATTTT
d_call: -; clone_size: few; j_call: TRBJ1-1; v_call: TRBV10-3; cdr3_aa: CAISGGGSKTEAFF; cdr3_nt: TGTGCCATCAGTGGAGGAGGGAGCAAGACTGAAGCTTTCTTT
d_call: TRBD2; clone_size: -; j_call: TRBJ2-3; v_call: TRBV7-3; cdr3_aa: CASSRIAGETDTQYF; cdr3_nt: TGTGCCAGCAGCCGTATAGCGGGGGAGACAGATACGCAGTATTTT
d_call: TRBD1; clone_size: -; j_call: TRBJ1-2; v_call: TRBV28; cdr3_aa: CASSSRTGSIYGYTF; cdr3_nt: TGTGCCAGCAGCTCGAGGACAGGGTCGATCTATGGCTACACCTTC
d_call: TRBD1; clone_size: -; j_call: TRBJ1-2; v_call: TRBV5-1; cdr3_aa: CASSLTPGQGNYGYTF; cdr3_nt: TGCGCCAGCAGCTTGACCCCCGGACAGGGAAACTATGGCTACACCTTC
d_call: TRBD1; clone_size: once; j_call: TRBJ2-7; v_call: TRBV5-1; cdr3_aa: CASRLSQGAGYEQYF; cdr3_nt: TGCGCCAGCAGGCTTTCCCAGGGGGCGGGCTACGAGCAGTACTTC